Listed here are 26 T cell receptor beta chains from one sample, sequenced in a study of blood T cells in healthy people across ages. Alongside a J-beta primer mix, a sample-barcoded 5' primer served in a second PCR lasting about 6 to 11 cycles. One entry per CDR3 protein results from TCRdb running MiXCR on the 5' RACE reads. The table has approximately 760,000 distinct CDR3 sequences, 25% seen once. The sample was also linked to a second study, of T cells of mothers and their children.

The sequencing input was blood. Receptor source: a boy aged 5-17 years in good health.

CDR3 DNA sequence: TGCAGTGCTAGAGATGGCGGGGCTCGCAACTCCTACAATGAGCAGTTCTTC. Amino acids: CSARDGGARNSYNEQFF. The chain links TRBV20-1 to TRBJ2-1, with D perhaps matching TRBD2 (6 bases). The CDR3 contains 17 residues. V was pared by 0 bases and J by 0 bases, with 15 bases between. Germline V gives CDR1 DFQATT, CDR2 SNEGSKA (reference sequence).

This clonotype was seen a few times. This chain joins TRBV7-9 and TRBJ2-1; D remains ambiguous. Trimming removed 6 bases from V and 6 bases from J, with 9 bases in between. Germline CDR1 is SEHNR and CDR2 is FQNEAQ (reference sequence). This CDR3 is built from 12 residues. The CDR3 loop is CASSFAANEQFF. The CDR3 nucleotides are TGTGCCAGCAGTTTTGCGGCCAATGAGCAGTTCTTC.

The chain combines TRBV20-1 with TRBJ2-5; D is undetermined. The end of the DNA aligns better with TRBJ2-7, so the J call may be wrong. This CDR3 is built from 14 residues. Germline V gene data show CDR1 as DFQATT and CDR2 as SNEGSKA (reference sequence). For the CDR3, the DNA is TGCAGTGCTAGAGATCCTCTAGGGTCCTACGAGCAGTACTTC. This translates into CSARDPLGSYEQYF.

This clonotype was seen more than once but under ten times. The chain has TRBV20-1 and TRBJ2-1; 13 nucleotides agree with TRBD2. The CDR3 consists of 16 residues. V was pared by 6 bases and J by 8 bases, with 13 bases of the junction left unmatched. Per the germline V gene, CDR1 is DFQATT and CDR2 is SNEGSKA (reference sequence). CDR3 in DNA: TGCAGTGCATCAACAGAGACTAGCGGGGGGACCCATGAGCAGTTCTTC. It codes for CSASTETSGGTHEQFF.

This clonotype turned up a few times. The chain uses TRBV29-1 and TRBJ2-2, with 9 nucleotides matching TRBD1. Germline CDR1 SQVTM, CDR2 ANQGSEA. The CDR3 extends over 13 amino acids. CDR3 residues: CNPGQGNTGELFF. The CDR3 nucleotides are TGCAACCCGGGACAGGGGAACACCGGGGAGCTGTTTTTT.

This clonotype was found a few times. The chain is built from TRBV5-1 and TRBJ2-1; perhaps TRBD2 as D (6 bases). Germline V gene data show CDR1 as SGHRS and CDR2 as YFSETQ. The CDR3 contains 16 residues. V was cut by 6 bases and J by 3 bases, with 19 bases left in between. CDR3 protein: CASTRRVADYYNEQFF. CDR3 nucleotide sequence: TGCGCCAGCACCCGCAGGGTAGCGGACTACTACAATGAGCAGTTCTTC.

This clonotype was recorded a few times. A much larger clone is a single base away; this may be a read error. V and J are TRBV13 and TRBJ2-4; D perhaps matches TRBD2 (5 bases). The CDR3 is 17 amino acids. Germline V gene data show CDR1 as PRHDT and CDR2 as FYEKMQ (reference sequence). With 1 base removed from V and 4 bases from J, the gap between germline ends came to 17 bases. The CDR3 reads CASSLASSGRGKNIQYF. The CDR3 DNA reads TGTGCCAGCAGCTTAGCCTCCTCGGGCCGAGGGAAAAACATTCAGTACTTC. Full variable domain (rest looked up from reference TRBV13 and TRBJ2-4): AAGVIQSPRHLIKEKRETATLKCYPIPRHDTVYWYQQGPGQDPQFLISFYEKMQSDKGSIPDRFSAQQFSDYHSELNMSSLELGDSALYFCASSLASSGRGKNIQYFGAGTRLSVL.

The chain employs TRBV3-1 and TRBJ2-4; TRBD1 matches 8 bases. Germline trimming cut 3 bases from V and 15 bases from J; bases unmatched to any gene: 7. Germline assignment: CDR1 LGHDT and CDR2 YNNKEL (reference sequence). CDR3 size: 12 residues. The chain's CDR3 is CASSHRTGLAYF. The CDR3 DNA reads TGTGCCAGCAGCCATCGGACAGGGTTGGCGTACTTC.

As for this clonotype: One end of the junction fails to match germline, which may point to a read error. The chain has TRBV6-4 and TRBJ2-5, with 11 bases lining up with TRBD1. TRBJ2-1 matches the DNA end more closely, so the J call is doubtful. Looked up from germline, CDR1 is MRHNA and CDR2 is SNTAGT. This CDR3 is built from 16 residues. CDR3: CASSDSGDRGYNGQFF. The DNA of the CDR3 is TGTGCCAGCAGTGACTCGGGGGACAGGGGGTACAATGGGCAGTTCTTC.

This clonotype was seen only a few times. This chain joins TRBV6-5 and TRBJ2-5, with 8 bases that match TRBD2. The J call may be mistaken, given a closer DNA end match to TRBJ2-1. The CDR3 loop spans 14 amino acids. Germline loops: CDR1 MNHEY, CDR2 SVGAGI. The CDR3 is CASSSGTRLDEQFF. CDR3 nucleotide sequence: TGTGCCAGCAGCTCCGGGACTAGACTGGATGAGCAGTTCTTC.

The table lists this clonotype with a few counts. J is TRBJ2-3 and V is TRBV2; D may match TRBD1 or TRBD2 (6 bases each). Germline loops: CDR1 SNHLY, CDR2 FYNNEI. V was shortened by 2 bases and J by 5 bases, with 11 bases between the two germline ends. The CDR3 contains 14 residues. CDR3 sequence: CASSESRGGDTQYF. The CDR3 nucleotides are TGTGCCAGCAGTGAAAGCAGGGGAGGAGATACGCAGTATTTT.

As for this clonotype: A read error may account for a junction end that differs from germline. This chain uses TRBV7-7 with TRBJ2-7; 9 nucleotides match TRBD1. The CDR3 extends over 14 amino acids. The V gene's germline CDR1 is SSHAT and CDR2 FNYEAQ (reference sequence). The CDR3 reads CASSPRTGANEQYF. Here the CDR3 DNA reads TGTGCTAGCAGCCCAAGGACAGGGGCCAACGAGCAGTACTTC.

This clonotype was seen only a few times. The rearrangement uses TRBV12-3 or TRBV12-4 and TRBJ2-5; D may correspond to TRBD1 or TRBD2 (5 bases each). The DNA matches TRBJ2-1 better at its end, which makes the J call doubtful. CDR3 length: 15 amino acids. CDR3 protein: CASSLVSGPLGEQFF. Written as DNA, the CDR3 is TGTGCCAGCAGTTTAGTCTCGGGACCCCTCGGTGAGCAGTTCTTC.

This clonotype showed up just a few times. The chain's CDR3 is CASSQYNEQYF. CDR3 DNA sequence: TGTGCCAGCAGCCAATATAACGAGCAGTACTTC. The V call is TRBV14, the J call TRBJ2-7; D unresolved. Per the germline V gene, CDR1 is SGHDN and CDR2 is FVKESK. The CDR3 has 11 amino acids. Deletions cut 2 bases from V and 5 bases from J, with 4 bases between. Variable domain in full (rest from reference TRBV14 and TRBJ2-7): EAGVTQFPSHSVIEKGQTVTLRCDPISGHDNLYWYRRVMGKEIKFLLHFVKESKQDESGMPNNRFLAERTGGTYSTLKVQPAELEDSGVYFCASSQYNEQYFGPGTRLTVT.

This clonotype is a singleton in its sample. This chain uses TRBV12-3 or TRBV12-4 with TRBJ2-3; weak D call: TRBD2 (6 bases). CDR3 size: 15 residues. The V end lost 5 bases, the J end lost 4 bases, and 16 bases lay between the germline ends. CDR3 protein: CASSGGTVPPDTQYF. In DNA form, the CDR3 reads TGTGCCAGCAGTGGGGGGACGGTTCCTCCAGATACGCAGTATTTT.

The chain joins TRBV7-8 to TRBJ2-4; D remains ambiguous. V was trimmed by 5 bases and J by 1 base, leaving 9 bases between them. Germline CDR1 SGHVS, CDR2 FQNEAQ. This CDR3 spans 14 amino acids. CDR3 DNA: TGTGCCAGCAGCCACCGGGTGGCCAAAAACATTCAGTACTTC. The encoded protein is CASSHRVAKNIQYF.

This clonotype was observed a handful of times. The CDR3 loop is CSVEGRAEGPYEQYF. CDR3 nucleotides: TGCAGCGTTGAAGGCCGGGCCGAGGGGCCCTACGAGCAGTACTTC. The chain employs TRBV29-1 and TRBJ2-7; D possibly matches TRBD1 or TRBD2 (5 bases each). The CDR3 extends over 15 amino acids. Germline loops: CDR1 SQVTM, CDR2 ANQGSEA. Trimming took 1 base from V and 2 from J, leaving 15 bases between them.

This clonotype was seen a few times. One end of the junction fails to match germline, which may point to a read error. The J gene is TRBJ2-5, the V gene TRBV20-1, with TRBD1 matching over 9 bases. The CDR3 length is 14 residues. Germline V gene sequence: CDR1 DFQATT, CDR2 SNEGSKA (reference sequence). The CDR3 DNA reads as TGCAGTGCTAGTCAAACCGGGACAGGGTATTTTCCGTTCTTC. The encoded protein is CSASQTGTGYFPFF.

The CDR3 spells CASSESRGGYEQYF. The CDR3, as DNA: TGCGCCAGCAGTGAGTCTCGGGGGGGGTACGAGCAGTACTTC. This chain joins TRBV10-1 and TRBJ2-7; 8 bases match TRBD2. The CDR3 is made up of 14 amino acids. Per the germline V gene, CDR1 is WNHNN and CDR2 is SYGVQD (reference sequence). The trim removed 0 bases at V and 4 bases at J, leaving 2 bases unmatched.

The rearrangement uses TRBV12-3 or TRBV12-4 and TRBJ2-7; D unresolved. The length of the CDR3 is 13 residues. V lost 2 bases, J lost 7 bases, and 12 bases lay in between. This CDR3 reads CASSLPDLGEQYF. CDR3 nucleotide sequence: TGTGCCAGCAGTTTACCTGATCTCGGGGAGCAGTACTTC.

This chain uses TRBV6-5 with TRBJ2-5; no clear D. The J call may be incorrect, as the DNA end agrees better with TRBJ2-1. Germline V gives CDR1 MNHEY, CDR2 SVGAGI. The length of the CDR3 is 13 residues. CDR3 DNA sequence: TGTGCCAGCAGTTCCCCACTAATTGGCGAGCAGTTCTTC. The encoded protein is CASSSPLIGEQFF.

In this sample, this clonotype turned up a few times. The chain combines TRBV20-1 with TRBJ2-5; 15 nucleotides align to TRBD2. The V segment lost 6 bases and the J segment 4 bases; nucleotides outside the gene matches: 3. CDR3 length: 14 amino acids. From germline, CDR1 is DFQATT and CDR2 SNEGSKA (reference sequence). The CDR3, as DNA: TGCAGTGCCCCGGGACTAGCGGGAGGAGAGACCCAGTACTTC. It codes for CSAPGLAGGETQYF.

The rearrangement joins TRBV20-1 to TRBJ2-5, with D possibly being TRBD1 (5 bases). The J call is in doubt because the DNA end fits TRBJ2-7 better. From germline, CDR1 is DFQATT and CDR2 SNEGSKA (reference sequence). The CDR3 covers 13 residues. CDR3 DNA: TGCAGTGCTAGACCTTCCCCCAGGGACGAGCAGTACTTC. Residues: CSARPSPRDEQYF.

V is TRBV5-1 and J is TRBJ1-5, with D hard to call. The CDR3 length is 18 residues. Germline-derived CDR1 and CDR2 are SGHRS and YFSETQ. Trimming removed 0 bases from V and 1 base from J, with 17 bases in between. CDR3 loop: CASSLGAVGLGSNQPQHF. For the CDR3, the DNA is TGCGCCAGCAGCTTGGGGGCCGTTGGGTTGGGGAGCAATCAGCCCCAGCATTTT.

Only a few counts were recorded for this clonotype. The rearrangement joins TRBV28 to TRBJ2-7; a possible D gene is TRBD1 (6 bases). The germline V gene has CDR1 MDHEN and CDR2 SYDVKM. Trimming took off 1 base at V and 3 bases at J, with 16 bases between the two ends. CDR3 length equals 16 residues. As DNA, the CDR3 is TGTGCCAGCAGTTTATTAGACAGGTTACTCATCTACGAGCAGTACTTC. Translating it yields CASSLLDRLLIYEQYF. Based on the CDR3 plus reference TRBV28 and TRBJ2-7, the full variable domain is DVKVTQSSRYLVKRTGEKVFLECVQDMDHENMFWYRQDPGLGLRLIYFSYDVKMKEKGDIPEGYSVSREKKERFSLILESASTNQTSMYLCASSLLDRLLIYEQYFGPGTRLTVT.

This clonotype was observed a few times. This rearrangement joins TRBV7-9 to TRBJ1-1; D is unresolved. In germline, CDR1 is SEHNR, CDR2 FQNEAQ (reference sequence). The germline V and J ends were trimmed by 1 base and 5 bases, with 8 bases remaining between them. The CDR3 extends over 13 amino acids. The CDR3 loop is CASSLDTTTEAFF. The CDR3 DNA follows: TGTGCCAGCAGCTTAGACACAACGACTGAAGCTTTCTTT.